The 18 T cell receptor beta chains given below trace back to one sample, sequenced in a study of response to subunit inactivated influenza vaccine. From the RT-PCR reads, TCRdb called clonotypes with MiXCR, one entry per CDR3 protein. The sample holds 540,000 or so distinct CDR3 sequences, 10% to 15% seen once. The sample was PBMCs from blood, taken roughly 46 days after vaccination. The receptors originated from a man between 50 and 59 years old who received an inactivated influenza vaccine.

This clonotype was recorded at least ten times. This chain joins TRBV20-1 and TRBJ2-7, with D possibly matching TRBD2 (6 bases). The V and J ends lost 7 bases and 5 bases respectively, with 15 bases between them. The CDR3 loop spans 12 amino acids. The germline V gene encodes CDR1 DFQATT and CDR2 SNEGSKA (reference sequence). The CDR3, as DNA: TGCAGTGAAATGGGGGGAGAACACGAGCAGTACTTC. This sequence encodes CSEMGGEHEQYF.

This clonotype was observed many times. The chain employs TRBV12-3 or TRBV12-4 and TRBJ1-1, with TRBD1 matching 9 bases. With 6 bases clipped from V and 6 bases from J, the junction kept 5 bases outside the gene matches. The CDR3 sequence is 13 residues long. CDR3 in DNA: TGTGCCAGCAGACAGGGGGCGAATCCTGAAGCTTTCTTT. Protein: CASRQGANPEAFF.

The V and J genes are TRBV11-2 and TRBJ2-1; 12 nucleotides agree with TRBD2. The CDR3 contains 16 residues. The V gene's germline CDR1 is SGHAT and CDR2 FQNNGV. With 5 bases clipped from V and 8 bases from J, the junction kept 10 bases outside the gene matches. CDR3 sequence reads: CASSRLAGGRGDEQFF. The CDR3 nucleotides are TGTGCCAGCAGCCGTCTAGCGGGGGGGCGAGGGGATGAGCAGTTCTTC.

This clonotype was recorded a few times. The chain is built from TRBV12-3 or TRBV12-4 and TRBJ1-5, with D possibly being TRBD1 (5 bases). With 6 bases removed from V and 3 bases from J, the gap between germline ends came to 15 bases. The length of the CDR3 is 15 residues. The CDR3 loop is CASSRGGAINQPQHF. The CDR3 DNA sequence: TGTGCCAGCAGCAGAGGAGGGGCCATCAATCAGCCCCAGCATTTT.

This clonotype was detected many times. The genes are TRBV20-1 and TRBJ2-7; 7 positions agree with TRBD2. After removal of 8 bases from V and 0 bases from J, the junction contained 7 bases not matched to a gene. Germline values: CDR1 DFQATT, CDR2 SNEGSKA (reference sequence). This CDR3 is built from 13 residues. CDR3 sequence (DNA): TGCAGTTTCGGAGCGGGGAGCTCCTACGAGCAGTACTTC. Its protein is CSFGAGSSYEQYF.

This clonotype showed up many times. This chain connects TRBV3-1 to TRBJ2-7; D tentatively fits TRBD1 or TRBD2 (6 bases each). The CDR3 consists of 14 residues. Germline values: CDR1 LGHDT, CDR2 YNNKEL (reference sequence). Trimming removed 4 bases at V and 1 base at J, with 11 bases between. The CDR3 DNA is TGTGCCAGCAGCCGGGGGGCCACTTCCTACGAGCAGTACTTC. Translation: CASSRGATSYEQYF.

The chain has TRBV4-2 and TRBJ1-1, with TRBD1 matching over 7 bases. The CDR3 totals 15 residues. Germline-derived CDR1 and CDR2 are LGHNA and YNFKEQ. The ends lost 2 bases at V and 5 bases at J; junction bases unmatched: 8. The CDR3 DNA follows: TGTGCCAGCAGCCAAAGGGCCGGGACAGAGACTGAAGCTTTCTTT. Encoded protein: CASSQRAGTETEAFF.

This chain joins TRBV10-3 and TRBJ2-5; D is tentatively TRBD1 or TRBD2 (5 bases each). Germline assignment: CDR1 ENHRY and CDR2 SYGVKD. Trimming cost V 11 bases and J 2 bases, with 12 bases left between them. The CDR3 runs 12 residues. CDR3 nucleotide sequence: TGTGCCGCAGGGACGAAACAAGAGACCCAGTACTTC. Residues: CAAGTKQETQYF.

This clonotype was seen many times. This chain links TRBV21-1 with TRBJ2-7; TRBD1, the table's D call, lacks a check against the DNA. TRBV21-1 is designated a pseudogene. This CDR3 comprises 15 residues. The CDR3 DNA reads as TGTGACTCCGTCCGGGGAATGGGGGGGCGAAACGAGCAGTACTTC. It encodes CDSVRGMGGRNEQYF.

The table lists this clonotype with a few counts. V is TRBV7-3 and J is TRBJ2-3; TRBD2 might be the D (5 bases). Germline CDR1 SGHTA, CDR2 FQGTGA. The CDR3 is made up of 14 amino acids. Trimming took off 3 bases at V and 1 base at J, with 8 bases between the two ends. The CDR3 DNA reads TGTGCCAGCAGCTTGAACGGGGGCACAGATACGCAGTATTTT. Translation gives CASSLNGGTDTQYF. The variable domain in full, completed from reference TRBV7-3 and TRBJ2-3, reads GAGVSQTPSNKVTEKGKYVELRCDPISGHTALYWYRQSLGQGPEFLIYFQGTGAADDSGLPNDRFFAVRPEGSVSTLKIQRTERGDSAVYLCASSLNGGTDTQYFGPGTRLTVL.

The chain recombines TRBV7-8 with TRBJ2-7, with unresolved D. The CDR3 has 17 residues. Trimming removed 4 bases at V and 2 bases at J, with 21 bases between. Germline V lookup: CDR1 SGHVS, CDR2 FQNEAQ. The CDR3 region has the DNA TGTGCCAGCAGCTCCCACCAATACCTGGCCCCTACCTACGAGCAGTACTTC. It specifies CASSSHQYLAPTYEQYF.

This clonotype appeared a few times. This chain uses TRBV5-1 with TRBJ2-2; tentative D call: TRBD2 (6 bases). Germline V lookup: CDR1 SGHRS, CDR2 YFSETQ. V dropped 0 bases and J dropped 4 bases, with 13 bases sitting between them. The CDR3 sequence is 16 residues long. The CDR3 here is CASSLGQGGSTGELFF. Written as DNA, the CDR3 is TGCGCCAGCAGCTTGGGCCAGGGAGGATCCACCGGGGAGCTGTTTTTT.

The CDR3 DNA follows: TGTGCCAGCACCAACACAGGGGCCGAGACCCAGTACTTC. Translated: CASTNTGAETQYF. V and J are TRBV6-1 and TRBJ2-5; 7 bases line up with TRBD1. Germline CDR1 MNHNS, CDR2 SASEGT. The CDR3 is 13 residues long. The trim removed 7 bases at V and 5 bases at J, leaving 7 bases unmatched.

The CDR3 DNA reads as TGCGCCAGCAGCCCCCACGGACAGGGGGCTCGGGGCACTGAAGCTTTCTTT. Its protein product is CASSPHGQGARGTEAFF. This rearrangement joins TRBV5-1 to TRBJ1-1; 11 bases fit TRBD1. The CDR3 runs 17 residues. Germline V lookup: CDR1 SGHRS, CDR2 YFSETQ. V was clipped by 4 bases and J by 4 bases; unmatched bases: 12.

The V call is TRBV15, the J call TRBJ1-5, with D uncertain. CDR3 length: 15 residues. The germline gives CDR1 LNHNV, CDR2 YYDKDF (reference sequence). Trimming left V 0 bases short and J 6 bases short, with 12 bases between. The CDR3 region has the DNA TGTGCCACCAGCAGAGAACGTGGGATGAGTCAGCCCCAGCATTTT. Amino acids: CATSRERGMSQPQHF.

This rearrangement joins TRBV6-5 to TRBJ2-2; D may be TRBD2 (6 bases). The V end was cut by 2 bases, the J end by 6 bases, with 10 bases between. The CDR3 sequence is 14 residues long. Germline CDR1 MNHEY, CDR2 SVGAGI. As DNA, the CDR3 is TGTGCCAGCAGTTACGGAGGGGACGCCGGGGAGCTGTTTTTT. Protein sequence: CASSYGGDAGELFF.

This clonotype was observed a handful of times. CDR3 amino acids: CASSLRFGLAGETGTDTQYF. The DNA of the CDR3 is TGTGCCAGCAGCCTGCGCTTCGGACTAGCGGGAGAAACTGGCACAGATACGCAGTATTTT. The J gene is TRBJ2-3, the V gene TRBV5-6, with 13 bases that match TRBD2. V dropped 4 bases and J dropped 1; count of bases not matched to a gene: 15. The CDR3 is made up of 20 amino acids. Per the germline V gene, CDR1 is SGHDT and CDR2 is YYEEEE. Full variable domain (outside the CDR3, taken from reference TRBV5-6 and TRBJ2-3): DAGVTQSPTHLIKTRGQQVTLRCSPKSGHDTVSWYQQALGQGPQFIFQYYEEEERQRGNFPDRFSGHQFPNYSSELNVNALLLGDSALYLCASSLRFGLAGETGTDTQYFGPGTRLTVL.

The chain is built from TRBV6-1 and TRBJ2-5; the match to TRBD2 covers 10 bases. V was clipped by 5 bases and J by 5 bases; unmatched bases: 5. Per the germline V gene, CDR1 is MNHNS and CDR2 is SASEGT. This CDR3 has 14 residues. CDR3 DNA: TGTGCCAGCAGTAGCGGGGGGGCTCAGGAGACCCAGTACTTC. As protein: CASSSGGAQETQYF.